What follows are 11 T cell receptor beta chains derived from one specimen sequenced in a study of post-analysis software for immune sequencing data. Sequencing libraries made from TCR beta cDNA carried unique molecular identifiers. TCRdb passed the PCR reads through MiXCR, listing each CDR3 protein once. The sample shows approximately 730,000 distinct CDR3 sequences, 25% to 30% of them seen only once. Their specific antigens are unknown. Broader study findings: Higher frequency in patients than in controls was seen for roughly 5 TRBV segments, with TRBV5-6, TRBV5-1 and TRBV20-1 among them.

The sequenced sample consisted of blood. The receptors derive from a girl aged 5 to 17 with multiple sclerosis.

The chain recombines TRBV5-1 with TRBJ2-1, with 8 bases matching TRBD2. The junction had 6 bases not matched to a gene; V was cut back by 0 bases and J by 7 bases. This CDR3 has 15 amino acids. The germline V gene encodes CDR1 SGHRS and CDR2 YFSETQ. The CDR3 nucleotides are TGCGCCAGCAGCTTGGCCGGGGGGGGCAAGAATGAGCAGTTCTTC. Protein: CASSLAGGGKNEQFF.

This clonotype was seen more than once but under ten times. The junction departs from the called germline gene at one end, perhaps through a read error. The chain couples TRBV4-2 to TRBJ2-6, with D perhaps matching TRBD1 (6 bases). Germline CDR1 is LGHNA and CDR2 is YNFKEQ. The CDR3 is made up of 17 amino acids. The CDR3 coding sequence is TGTGCCAGCAGCTCAGGACAGCGAGTCTCTGGGGCCAGCGTCCTGACTTTC. This encodes CASSSGQRVSGASVLTF.

This clonotype was picked up a small number of times. The chain recombines TRBV6-5 with TRBJ2-7, with D perhaps assigned TRBD1 or TRBD2 (5 bases each). Looked up from germline, CDR1 is MNHEY and CDR2 is SVGAGI. V shed 0 bases and J shed 5 bases, with 14 bases lying between them. The CDR3 has 15 amino acids. DNA of the CDR3: TGTGCCAGCAGTTACTCGAGGGCCCGAGGGGACGAGCAGTACTTC. It encodes CASSYSRARGDEQYF.

This clonotype was observed a few times. This sequence joins TRBV29-1 and TRBJ1-2, with D uncertain. CDR1 SQVTM and CDR2 ANQGSEA come from the germline V gene. The V end was cut by 8 bases, the J end by 1 base, with 14 bases between. The CDR3 contains 13 residues. CDR3 nucleotides: TGCAGCTCAATAGGAGGGCTTAACTATGGCTACACCTTC. This codes for CSSIGGLNYGYTF.

This clonotype was found a few times. This sequence joins TRBV7-6 and TRBJ2-3; a possible D gene is TRBD1 (6 bases). This CDR3 comprises 14 residues. V lost 4 bases to trimming and J lost 2 bases, with 10 bases between them. Germline assignment: CDR1 SGHVS and CDR2 FNYEAQ. The CDR3 spells CASSSRGYTDTQYF. In nucleotides, the CDR3 is TGTGCCAGCAGCTCCAGGGGATACACAGATACGCAGTATTTT.

The chain carries TRBV20-1 and TRBJ2-3; the D gene is possibly TRBD2 (5 bases). Trimming removed 0 bases from V and 1 base from J, with 8 bases in between. CDR1 DFQATT and CDR2 SNEGSKA come from the germline V gene (reference sequence). The CDR3 extends over 14 amino acids. As DNA, the CDR3 is TGCAGTGCTAGAGACGTCGGGGGCACAGATACGCAGTATTTT. It encodes CSARDVGGTDTQYF.

V gene TRBV15 combines with J gene TRBJ1-2; D ambiguous. The CDR3 runs 15 residues. The V gene's germline CDR1 is LNHNV and CDR2 YYDKDF (reference sequence). The V end lost 0 bases, the J end lost 6 bases, and 14 bases lay between the germline ends. As DNA, the CDR3 is TGTGCCACCAGCAGAGATCCAGCCTCGATAGATGGCTACACCTTC. Translation gives CATSRDPASIDGYTF.

The chain is built from TRBV20-1 and TRBJ2-7, with TRBD1 matching over 7 bases. Germline assignment: CDR1 DFQATT and CDR2 SNEGSKA (reference sequence). The CDR3 has 13 residues. Trimming at V came to 6 bases and at J to 3 bases, leaving 8 bases not matched to a gene. The DNA for the CDR3 is TGCAGTGCCCCGGGACAGCTAATCTACGAGCAGTACTTC. Protein sequence: CSAPGQLIYEQYF.

The J gene is TRBJ2-1, the V gene TRBV20-1; 7 positions match TRBD2. This CDR3 comprises 14 residues. The germline gives CDR1 DFQATT, CDR2 SNEGSKA (reference sequence). Trimming at V came to 0 bases and at J to 4 bases, leaving 3 bases not matched to a gene. CDR3: CSARDSSGYNEQFF. CDR3 DNA: TGCAGTGCTAGAGATTCTAGCGGTTACAATGAGCAGTTCTTC.

As concerns this clonotype: The final CDR3 position lacks the conserved phenylalanine or tryptophan, pointing to a likely read error. The chain employs TRBV7-2 and TRBJ2-7, with D unresolved. The ends were cut back, 1 base at V and 3 bases at J, with 7 bases in the middle. The CDR3 runs 13 residues. Germline CDR1 reads SGHTA; CDR2 reads FQGNSA. In DNA, the CDR3 is TGTGCCAGCAGCTTAGAATGGGGCTACGAGCAGTACTGC. It encodes CASSLEWGYEQYC.

This clonotype was seen a handful of times. The chain joins TRBV2 to TRBJ2-7, with D perhaps assigned TRBD1 or TRBD2 (6 bases each). V dropped 7 bases and J dropped 3 bases, with 13 bases sitting between them. The germline CDR1 and CDR2 sequences are SNHLY and FYNNEI. The CDR3 runs 13 residues. DNA for the CDR3: TGTGCCAGCAAGGAGGGGGATTTCTACGAGCAGTACTTC. Its translation: CASKEGDFYEQYF. Full variable domain (rest looked up from reference TRBV2 and TRBJ2-7): EPEVTQTPSHQVTQMGQEVILRCVPISNHLYFYWYRQILGQKVEFLVSFYNNEISEKSEIFDDQFSVERPDGSNFTLKIRSTKLEDSAMYFCASKEGDFYEQYFGPGTRLTVT.